The source of this T cell receptor beta chain is a study of OX40 agonist ivuxolimab in advanced cancers. Across the whole study: Patients were around 83% male with ages roughly 23 to 90, mean about 60.

This clone came up a few times. The antigen remains unidentified. TCRdb keeps only in-frame clones here, not all; method: immunoSEQ multiplex PCR. This sample has tens of thousands of clones, with about 81% found just once. The study's findings and limits: The average count of expanded clones was higher among CD8+ T cells than among CD4+.

This TCR was sampled from an adult with an advanced solid tumor such as melanoma, head and neck, liver or kidney cancer. Sample: CD4+ or CD8+ T cells sorted from blood, taken in a trial of the OX40 agonist ivuxolimab.

The CDR3 DNA follows: TGTGCCAGCAGCTTAGTTCCCAGGGGAGACATTCAGTACTTC. Translating it yields CASSLVPRGDIQYF. V gene TRBV7-2 combines with J gene TRBJ2-4, with D possibly being TRBD1 (6 bases). Trimming left V 1 base short and J 8 bases short, with 12 bases between. Germline values: CDR1 SGHTA, CDR2 FQGNSA. CDR3 length equals 14 residues.